Listed here are 2 T cell receptor beta chains from one sample, sequenced in a study of metastatic and nonmetastatic thyroid tumors. Using MiXCR, TCRdb re-called clones from the PCR reads. Counted here are 35,000 to 50,000 clones, 20% to 25% occurring once; the ten biggest clones make up roughly 14%. All patients reached thyroid surgery having received no treatment beforehand. The sample comprised tumor tissue. The receptor set was obtained from a female donor with papillary thyroid cancer or a benign thyroid nodule (not recorded which). Some clones in this sample may be carry-over from other donors' samples.

The rearrangement links TRBV30 to TRBJ1-3, with D tentatively TRBD1 (6 bases). The CDR3 sequence is 15 residues long. Germline lookup yields CDR1 GTSNPN and CDR2 SVGIG (reference sequence). V was pared by 4 bases and J by 0 bases, with 13 bases between. The CDR3 DNA reads as TGTGCCTGGACCCCGAACAGGGTCTCTGGAAACACCATATATTTT. It yields the protein CAWTPNRVSGNTIYF.

This clone showed up just once. Being one base from a much bigger clone, this may be a read error. This rearrangement joins TRBV5-1 to TRBJ2-5, with D possibly TRBD2 on 6 matching bases. The CDR3 has 13 residues. Germline-derived CDR1 and CDR2 are SGHRS and YFSETQ. Deletions cut 4 bases from V and 1 base from J, with 8 bases between. DNA for the CDR3: TGCGCCAGCAGCCCCGGGGGCCAAGAGACCCAGTACTTC. This translates into CASSPGGQETQYF.